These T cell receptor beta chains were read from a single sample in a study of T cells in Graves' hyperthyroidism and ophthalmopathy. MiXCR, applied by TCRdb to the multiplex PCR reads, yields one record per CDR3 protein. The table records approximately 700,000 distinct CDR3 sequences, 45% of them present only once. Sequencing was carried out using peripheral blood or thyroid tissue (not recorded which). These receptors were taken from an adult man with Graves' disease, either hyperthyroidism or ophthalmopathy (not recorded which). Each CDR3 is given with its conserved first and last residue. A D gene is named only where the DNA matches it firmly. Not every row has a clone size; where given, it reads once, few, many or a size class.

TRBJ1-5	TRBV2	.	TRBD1	TGTGCCAGCAGTGACCCATTCTCCGGGACAGGGGTACATCAGCCCCAGCATTTT	CASSDPFSGTGVHQPQHF
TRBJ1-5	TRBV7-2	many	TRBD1	TGTGCCAGCAGCTTTGGCAGGGGGTCACATCAGCCCCAGCATTTT	CASSFGRGSHQPQHF
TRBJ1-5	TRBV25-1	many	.	TGTGCCAGCAGTGAGAGAACCGGGACGATAAGCAATCAGCCCCAGCATTTT	CASSERTGTISNQPQHF
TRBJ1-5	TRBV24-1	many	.	TGTGCCACCAGTGAAAGCACGGATTATAGCAATCAGCCCCAGCATTTT	CATSESTDYSNQPQHF
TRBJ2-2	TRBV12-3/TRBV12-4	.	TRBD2	TGTGCCAGCAGTTTAGGGAATCTAGCGGGAGCGGGCACCGGGGAGCTGTTTTTT	CASSLGNLAGAGTGELFF
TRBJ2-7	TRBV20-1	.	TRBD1	TGCAGTGCATGGGGGGGACAGGGGGCAGTCGAGCAGTACTTC	CSAWGGQGAVEQYF
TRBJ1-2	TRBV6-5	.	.	TGTGCCAGCAGCCTCGAGCCAGGGAACCCTTATGGCTACACCTTC	CASSLEPGNPYGYTF
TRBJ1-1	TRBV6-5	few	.	TGTGCCAGCAGTGAGGGATGGGCGAACACTGAAGCTTTCTTT	CASSEGWANTEAFF
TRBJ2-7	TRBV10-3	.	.	TGTGCCATCAGTCCCCCAGCGGTGGCGTACGAGCAGTACTTC	CAISPPAVAYEQYF
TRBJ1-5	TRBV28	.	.	TGTGCCAGCAGTAAAGGGACGAAACAGCCCCAGCATTTT	CASSKGTKQPQHF
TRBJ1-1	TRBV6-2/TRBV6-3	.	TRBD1	TGTGCCAGCAGTTCCCCGATCCGACAGGGGAACACTGAAGCTTTCTTT	CASSSPIRQGNTEAFF
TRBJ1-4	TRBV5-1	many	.	TGCGCCAGCAGCTTAGGCAGAACTAATGAAAAACTGTTTTTT	CASSLGRTNEKLFF
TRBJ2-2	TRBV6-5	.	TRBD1	TGTGCCAGCATCCGGACAGGGAGCACCGGGGAGCTGTTTTTT	CASIRTGSTGELFF
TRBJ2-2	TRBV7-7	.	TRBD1	TGTGCTAGCAAGCGACAGGGTTCCACCGGGGAGCTGTTTTTT	CASKRQGSTGELFF
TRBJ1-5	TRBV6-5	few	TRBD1	TGTGCCAGCAGTGATGGGACAGATAGGAGCCAGCCCCAGCATTTT	CASSDGTDRSQPQHF
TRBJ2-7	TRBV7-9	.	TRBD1	TGTGCCAGCAGCCATCGTCTGGACAGGGATTTCTCCTACGAGCAGTACTTC	CASSHRLDRDFSYEQYF
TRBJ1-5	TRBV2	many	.	TGTGCCAGCAGTGCAGGGTTTCAGCCCCAGCATTTT	CASSAGFQPQHF
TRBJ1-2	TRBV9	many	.	TGTGCCAGCAGCCGGGACACTAACTATGGCTACACCTTC	CASSRDTNYGYTF
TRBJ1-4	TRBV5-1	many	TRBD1	TGCGCCAGCAGCAGGACCGGGACAGGGAACGAACTGTTTTTT	CASSRTGTGNELFF
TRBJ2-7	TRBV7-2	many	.	TGTGCCAGCAGCTTAGGGCTCGGCTACGAGCAGTACTTC	CASSLGLGYEQYF
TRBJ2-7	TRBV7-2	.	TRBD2	TGTGCCAGCAGCCAAAATAGCGGGGACTACGAGCAGTACTTC	CASSQNSGDYEQYF
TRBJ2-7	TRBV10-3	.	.	TGTGCCAGCACCCCATCGATTAACACCTACGAGCAGTACTTC	CASTPSINTYEQYF
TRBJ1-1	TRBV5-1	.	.	TGCGCCAGCAGCTTGACAGTGGACACTGAAGCTTTCTTT	CASSLTVDTEAFF
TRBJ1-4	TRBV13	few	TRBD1	TGTGCCAGCAGCCCGAGCCGGGACAGGGACGAAAAACTGTTTTTT	CASSPSRDRDEKLFF
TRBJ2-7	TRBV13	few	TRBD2	TGTGCCAGCAGCCCACTAGCGGAATCTAGTTACGAGCAGTACTTC	CASSPLAESSYEQYF
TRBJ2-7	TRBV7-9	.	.	TGTGCCAGCAGCTTAGTACCCAGAGGGGGGTCCAACGAGCAGTACTTC	CASSLVPRGGSNEQYF
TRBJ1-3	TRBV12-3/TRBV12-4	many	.	TGTGCCAGCGCCCAGGGGAACGGAAACACCATATATTTT	CASAQGNGNTIYF
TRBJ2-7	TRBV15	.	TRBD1	TGTGCCACCAGCAGAGCCGGGACAGGGGCGACCTACGAGCAGTACTTC	CATSRAGTGATYEQYF
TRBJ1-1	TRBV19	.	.	TGTGCCAGTAGTATGGCCAGAAATGCTGAAGCTTTCTTT	CASSMARNAEAFF
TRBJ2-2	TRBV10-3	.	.	TGTGCCTCCATCAGTCAGGGCCTCGGGGAGCTGTTTTTT	CASISQGLGELFF
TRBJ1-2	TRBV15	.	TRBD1	TGTGCCACCAGCAGAGCAGGGGGCTATGGCTACACCTTC	CATSRAGGYGYTF
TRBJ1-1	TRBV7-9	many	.	TGTGCCAGCAGCATGACACCGAACACTGAAGCTTTCTTT	CASSMTPNTEAFF
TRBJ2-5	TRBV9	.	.	TGTGCCAGCCGCAATAGGGGGAGGCCCCAAGAGACCCAGTACTTC	CASRNRGRPQETQYF
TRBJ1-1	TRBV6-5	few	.	TGTGCCAGCAGTTACTTGGCAGGGCTGGGCACTGAAGCTTTCTTT	CASSYLAGLGTEAFF
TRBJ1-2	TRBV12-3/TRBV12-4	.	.	TGTGCCAGCAGTTCCTCCACAGGAAACTATGGCTACACCTTC	CASSSSTGNYGYTF
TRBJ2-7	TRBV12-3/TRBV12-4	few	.	TGTGCCAGCAGCCGCTTACAGGGCTACGAGCAGTACTTC	CASSRLQGYEQYF
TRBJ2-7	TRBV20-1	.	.	TGCAGTGCTACTAGCGTAACCTACGAGCAGTACTTC	CSATSVTYEQYF
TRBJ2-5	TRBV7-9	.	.	TGTGCCAGCAGCTACTGGGGGCACTCCGCAACCCAATACTTC	CASSYWGHSATQYF
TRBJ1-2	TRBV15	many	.	TGTGCCACCAGCAGAGATCTAAGGGTCGACGGAGATGGCTACACCTTC	CATSRDLRVDGDGYTF
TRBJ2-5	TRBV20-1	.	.	TGCAGTGCTAGCCCGGGACATAAACAAGAGACCCAGTACTTC	CSASPGHKQETQYF
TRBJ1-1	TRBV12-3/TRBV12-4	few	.	TGTGCCAGCAGTTTATCTTACAGAGAAGCTTTCTTT	CASSLSYREAFF
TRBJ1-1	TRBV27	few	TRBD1	TGTGCCACCTCACAGGGGGCCTACACTGAAGCTTTCTTT	CATSQGAYTEAFF